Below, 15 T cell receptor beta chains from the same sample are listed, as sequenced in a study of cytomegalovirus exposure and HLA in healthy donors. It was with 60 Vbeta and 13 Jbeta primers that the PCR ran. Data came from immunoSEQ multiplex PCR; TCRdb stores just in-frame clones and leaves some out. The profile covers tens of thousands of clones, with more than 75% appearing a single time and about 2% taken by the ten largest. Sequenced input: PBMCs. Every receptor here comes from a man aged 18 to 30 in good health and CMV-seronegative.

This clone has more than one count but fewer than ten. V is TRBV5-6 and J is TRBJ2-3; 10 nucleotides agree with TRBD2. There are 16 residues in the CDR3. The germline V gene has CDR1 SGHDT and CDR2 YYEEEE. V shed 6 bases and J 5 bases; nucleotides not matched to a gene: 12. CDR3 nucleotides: TGTGCCAGCACCCAAATAGCGGGGGGCCGGGGAGATACGCAGTATTTT. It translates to CASTQIAGGRGDTQYF.

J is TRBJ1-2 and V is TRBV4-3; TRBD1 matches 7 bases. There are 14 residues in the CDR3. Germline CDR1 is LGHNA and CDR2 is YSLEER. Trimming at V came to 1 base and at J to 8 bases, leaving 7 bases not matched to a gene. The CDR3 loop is CASSQAQWDRGYTF. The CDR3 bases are TGCGCCAGCAGCCAAGCACAGTGGGACAGAGGCTACACCTTC.

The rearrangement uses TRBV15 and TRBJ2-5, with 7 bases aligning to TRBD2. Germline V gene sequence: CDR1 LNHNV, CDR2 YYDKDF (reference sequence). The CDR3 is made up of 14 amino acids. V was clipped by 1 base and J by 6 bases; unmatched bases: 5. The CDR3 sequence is CATSRVAGAKTQYF. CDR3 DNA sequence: TGTGCCACCAGCAGAGTTGCGGGAGCAAAGACCCAGTACTTC.

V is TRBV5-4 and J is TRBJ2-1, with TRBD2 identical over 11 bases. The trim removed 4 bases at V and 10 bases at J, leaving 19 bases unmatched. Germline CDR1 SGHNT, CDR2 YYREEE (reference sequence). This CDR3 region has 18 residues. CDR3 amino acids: CASSPTSGALGGLGEQFF. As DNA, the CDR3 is TGTGCCAGCAGCCCGACTAGCGGGGCTTTGGGGGGTTTAGGGGAGCAGTTCTTC.

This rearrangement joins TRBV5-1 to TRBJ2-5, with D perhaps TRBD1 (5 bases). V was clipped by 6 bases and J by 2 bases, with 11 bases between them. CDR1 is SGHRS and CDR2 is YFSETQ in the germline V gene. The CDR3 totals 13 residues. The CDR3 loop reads CASTTESQETQYF. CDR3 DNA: TGCGCCAGCACGACAGAGTCACAAGAGACCCAGTACTTC.

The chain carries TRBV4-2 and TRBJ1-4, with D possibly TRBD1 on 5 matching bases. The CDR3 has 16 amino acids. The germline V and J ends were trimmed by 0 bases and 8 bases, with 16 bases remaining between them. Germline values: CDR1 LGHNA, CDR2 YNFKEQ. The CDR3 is CASSQDIGEVEEKLFF. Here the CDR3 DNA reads TGTGCCAGCAGCCAAGATATAGGGGAAGTCGAGGAAAAACTGTTTTTT.

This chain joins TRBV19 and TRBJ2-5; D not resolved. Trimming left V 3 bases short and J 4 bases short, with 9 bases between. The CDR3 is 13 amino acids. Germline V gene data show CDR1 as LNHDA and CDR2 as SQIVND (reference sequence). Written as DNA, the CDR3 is TGTGCCAGTAGTATTTTTGCGCGAGAGACCCAGTACTTC. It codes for CASSIFARETQYF.

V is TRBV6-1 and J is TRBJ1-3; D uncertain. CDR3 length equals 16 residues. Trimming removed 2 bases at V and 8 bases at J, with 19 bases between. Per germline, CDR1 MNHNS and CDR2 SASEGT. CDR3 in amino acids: CASSEFNSLLGDTIYF. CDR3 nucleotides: TGTGCCAGCAGTGAATTTAACAGTCTCCTCGGGGACACCATATATTTT.

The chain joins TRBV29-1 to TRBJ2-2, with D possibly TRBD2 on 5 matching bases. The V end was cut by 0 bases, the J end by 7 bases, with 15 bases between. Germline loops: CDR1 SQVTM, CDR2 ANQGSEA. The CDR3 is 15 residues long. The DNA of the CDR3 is TGCAGCGTTGAAGACCCGACTATAATGGACGGGGAGCTGTTTTTT. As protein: CSVEDPTIMDGELFF.

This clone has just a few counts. CDR3 sequence (DNA): TGTGCCAGCAGCTTAGTTCGGGGAGGGTACGAGCAGTACTTC. It yields the protein CASSLVRGGYEQYF. This rearrangement joins TRBV11-2 to TRBJ2-7; 7 positions match TRBD2. This CDR3 comprises 14 residues. CDR1 SGHAT and CDR2 FQNNGV come from the germline V gene. Trimming cost V 1 base and J 4 bases; bases outside gene matches: 4.

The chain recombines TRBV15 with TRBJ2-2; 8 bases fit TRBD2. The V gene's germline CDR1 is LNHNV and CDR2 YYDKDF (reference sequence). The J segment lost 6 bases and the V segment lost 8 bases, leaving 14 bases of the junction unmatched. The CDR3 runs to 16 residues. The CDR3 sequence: CATSGGTRAYAGELFF. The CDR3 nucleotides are TGTGCCACCTCTGGCGGGACTAGAGCATATGCCGGGGAGCTGTTTTTT.

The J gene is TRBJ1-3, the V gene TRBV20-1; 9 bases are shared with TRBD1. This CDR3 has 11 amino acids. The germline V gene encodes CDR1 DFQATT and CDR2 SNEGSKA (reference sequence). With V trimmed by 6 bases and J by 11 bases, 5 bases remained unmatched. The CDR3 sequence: CSARTGDSIYF. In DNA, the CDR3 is TGCAGTGCCCGGACAGGGGACTCCATATATTTT.

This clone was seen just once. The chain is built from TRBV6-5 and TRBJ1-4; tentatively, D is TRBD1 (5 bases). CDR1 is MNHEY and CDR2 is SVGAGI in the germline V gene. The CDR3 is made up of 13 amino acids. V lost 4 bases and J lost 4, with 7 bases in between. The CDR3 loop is CASSSTVNEKLFF. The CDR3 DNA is TGTGCCAGCAGTTCGACAGTTAATGAAAAACTGTTTTTT.

This CDR3 is CAWVLPTGGIQETQYF. The CDR3 region has the DNA TGTGCCTGGGTACTGCCTACAGGGGGTATCCAAGAGACCCAGTACTTC. The gene calls are TRBV30 and TRBJ2-5, with 8 positions matching TRBD1. The ends lost 5 bases at V and 1 base at J; junction bases unmatched: 12. Germline V CDR1 and CDR2: GTSNPN, SVGIG (reference sequence). This CDR3 spans 16 amino acids.

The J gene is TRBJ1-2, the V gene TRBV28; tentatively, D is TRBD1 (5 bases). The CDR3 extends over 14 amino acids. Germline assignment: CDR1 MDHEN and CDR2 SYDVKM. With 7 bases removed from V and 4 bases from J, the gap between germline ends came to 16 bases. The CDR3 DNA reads TGTGCCAGCAAATACTCGACAGTTTTCTATGGCTACACCTTC. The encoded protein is CASKYSTVFYGYTF.